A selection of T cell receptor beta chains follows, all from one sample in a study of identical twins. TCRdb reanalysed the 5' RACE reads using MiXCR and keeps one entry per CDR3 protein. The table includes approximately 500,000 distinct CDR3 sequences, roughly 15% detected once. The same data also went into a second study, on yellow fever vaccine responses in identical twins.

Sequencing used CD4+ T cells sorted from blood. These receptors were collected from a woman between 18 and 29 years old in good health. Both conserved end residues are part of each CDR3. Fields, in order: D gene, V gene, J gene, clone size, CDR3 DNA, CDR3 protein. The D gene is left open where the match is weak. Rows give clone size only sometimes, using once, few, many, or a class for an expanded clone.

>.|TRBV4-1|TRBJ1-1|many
TGCGCCAGCAGCTCCACGGGGGGGGGCGTCACTGAAGCTTTCTTT
CASSSTGGGVTEAFF
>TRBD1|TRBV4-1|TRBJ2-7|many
TGCGCCAGCAGCCAGTCACAACAGGGGCCGTCCTACGAGCAGTACTTC
CASSQSQQGPSYEQYF
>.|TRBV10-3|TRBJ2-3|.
TGTGCCATCTTGATACGAGGACTCGACCACACAGATACGCAGTATTTT
CAILIRGLDHTDTQYF
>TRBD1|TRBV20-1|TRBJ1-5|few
TGCAGTGCTACAGGGAGGGGGCTTCTTTTTGATCAGCCCCAGCATTTT
CSATGRGLLFDQPQHF
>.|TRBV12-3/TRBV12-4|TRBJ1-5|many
TGTGCCAGCAATAAACAGGAGAATCAGCCCCAGCATTTT
CASNKQENQPQHF
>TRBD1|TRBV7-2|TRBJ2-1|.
TGTGCCAGCAGCCCATCAGGGGGCTGGTCCTACAATGAGCAGTTCTTC
CASSPSGGWSYNEQFF
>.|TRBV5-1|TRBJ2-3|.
TGCGCCAGCAGCTTGGAAGGCAGAAAGACAGATACGCAGTATTTT
CASSLEGRKTDTQYF
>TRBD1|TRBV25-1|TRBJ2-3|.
TGTGCCAGCGAACCCAGGGGGCGCTTACCAGATACGCAGTATTTT
CASEPRGRLPDTQYF
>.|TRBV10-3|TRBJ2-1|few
TGTGCCATCAGTCCCCACAATGAGCAGTTCTTC
CAISPHNEQFF
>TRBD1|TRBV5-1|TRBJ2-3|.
TGCGCCAGCAGCCCCGACGGGACAGTCACAGATACGCAGTATTTT
CASSPDGTVTDTQYF
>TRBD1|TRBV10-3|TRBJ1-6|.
TGTGCCATCAGTCCAACCGGACAGGGGAATTCACCCCTCCACTTT
CAISPTGQGNSPLHF
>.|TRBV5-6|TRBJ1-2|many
TGTGCCAGCAGCTTGGCGGGTGGCTACACCTTC
CASSLAGGYTF
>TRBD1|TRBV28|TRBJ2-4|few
TGTGCCAGCAGTTTGCCGCCGGGACAGGGGGATTGGAACATTCAGTACTTC
CASSLPPGQGDWNIQYF
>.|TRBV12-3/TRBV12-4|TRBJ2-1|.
TGTGCCAGCAGCCCCGTGGGGGGGGGCCTAAACAATGAGCAGTTCTTC
CASSPVGGGLNNEQFF
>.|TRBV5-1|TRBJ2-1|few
TGCGCCAGCAGCTTCCAGACCGGCCACGGGGGCTCCAATGAGCAGTTCTTC
CASSFQTGHGGSNEQFF
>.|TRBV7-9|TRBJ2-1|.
TGTGCCAGCAGCTTGCGGGGGCGGGAAGGGGTCAATGAGCAGTTCTTC
CASSLRGREGVNEQFF
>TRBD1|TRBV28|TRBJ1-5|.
TGTGCCAGCAGTCCGACAGGGTATAGCAATCAGCCCCAGCATTTT
CASSPTGYSNQPQHF
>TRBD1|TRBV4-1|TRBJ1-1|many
TGCGCCAGCAGCCAAGAAAGGGGAGGGGGCTCCCCTGAAGCTTTCTTT
CASSQERGGGSPEAFF
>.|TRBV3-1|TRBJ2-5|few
TGTGCCAGCAGCCAAGGGGGATCAGGTCAAGAGACCCAGTACTTC
CASSQGGSGQETQYF
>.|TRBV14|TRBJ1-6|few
TGTGCCAGCAGCCAAACAGGGAATTCACCCCTCCACTTT
CASSQTGNSPLHF
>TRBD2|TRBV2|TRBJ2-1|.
TGTGCCAGCATCACTAGCGGGATACCCTACAATGAGCAGTTCTTC
CASITSGIPYNEQFF
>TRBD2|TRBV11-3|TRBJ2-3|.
TGTGCCAGCAGCTTAGACCTAGCGGTTAGCACAGATACGCAGTATTTT
CASSLDLAVSTDTQYF
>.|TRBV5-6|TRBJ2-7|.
TGTGCCAGCAGCTTTTTGGGAAATATGAGGGAGCAGTACTTC
CASSFLGNMREQYF
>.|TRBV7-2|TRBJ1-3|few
TGTGCCAGCAGCTCCGGTTGGGGACGAGGAAACACCATATATTTT
CASSSGWGRGNTIYF
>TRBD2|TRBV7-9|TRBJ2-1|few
TGTGCCAGCAGTTCCTCCGGGACTAGCGGCAATGAGCAGTTCTTC
CASSSSGTSGNEQFF
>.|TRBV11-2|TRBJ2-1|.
TGTGCCAGCAGCTTAGTTATGGCCTACAATGAGCAGTTCTTC
CASSLVMAYNEQFF
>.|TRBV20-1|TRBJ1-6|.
TGCAGTGCTAGAGGGCAGGGGAATTCACCCCTCCACTTT
CSARGQGNSPLHF
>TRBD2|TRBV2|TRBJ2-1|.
TGTGCCAGCACTCCGGGACTAGCGGGAGGGGAGCAGTTCTTC
CASTPGLAGGEQFF
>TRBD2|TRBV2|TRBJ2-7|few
TGTGCCAGCAGAGAAAGCGGGAGTGGTTACGAGCAGTACTTC
CASRESGSGYEQYF
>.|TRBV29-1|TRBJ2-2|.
TGCAGCGCCTTTTTCGGGGGATTGAACACCGGGGAGCTGTTTTTT
CSAFFGGLNTGELFF
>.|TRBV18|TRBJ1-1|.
TGTGCCAGCTCACCTAGAAGACAGACGAACACTGAAGCTTTCTTT
CASSPRRQTNTEAFF
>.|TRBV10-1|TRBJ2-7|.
TGCGCCAGCAGTGAGTCTGCAGGAATCTCCTACGAGCAGTACTTC
CASSESAGISYEQYF
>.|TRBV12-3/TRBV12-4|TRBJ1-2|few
TGTGCCAGCAGTTTAGTTGCCGGGACGGCCAATGGTCGGTACACCTTC
CASSLVAGTANGRYTF
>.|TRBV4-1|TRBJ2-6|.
TGCGCCAGCAGCCACCCTCGCTCTGGGGCCAACGTCCTGACTTTC
CASSHPRSGANVLTF
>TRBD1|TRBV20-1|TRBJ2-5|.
TGCAGTGCTAGAGGGACAGGGAATCAAGAGACCCAGTACTTC
CSARGTGNQETQYF
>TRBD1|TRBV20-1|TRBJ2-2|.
TGCAGTGCTAGAGATCGACAGGGCGCCGGGGAGCTGTTTTTT
CSARDRQGAGELFF
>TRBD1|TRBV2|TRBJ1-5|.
TGTGCCAGCAGTGACCTCGGACAGGGGGGACAGCCCCAGCATTTT
CASSDLGQGGQPQHF
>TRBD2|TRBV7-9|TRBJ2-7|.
TGTGCCAGCAGCCGCGAGTGGACTAGCGACTACGAGCAGTACTTC
CASSREWTSDYEQYF
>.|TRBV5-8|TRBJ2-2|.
TGTGCCAGCAGCTTCAGCAGGGTTAAAGGCACCGGGGAGCTGTTTTTT
CASSFSRVKGTGELFF
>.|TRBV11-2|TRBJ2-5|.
TGTGCCAGCAGCTTTCTCCCCAGGGGAATAGGGCAAGAGACCCAGTACTTC
CASSFLPRGIGQETQYF
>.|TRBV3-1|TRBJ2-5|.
TGTGCCAGCAGCCAGGGACGAGTGGTGGAGACCCAGTACTTC
CASSQGRVVETQYF
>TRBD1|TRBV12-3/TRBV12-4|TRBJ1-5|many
TGTGCCAGCAGTCCGGGACAGATCATTAGCAATCAGCCCCAGCATTTT
CASSPGQIISNQPQHF
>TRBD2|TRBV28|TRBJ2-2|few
TGTGCCAGCAATCAGGGAAGCGGGGGGAACACCGGGGAGCTGTTTTTT
CASNQGSGGNTGELFF
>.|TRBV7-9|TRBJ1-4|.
TGTGCCAGCAGCTTATCCAATCCCCGGGGGACTAATGAAAAACTGTTTTTT
CASSLSNPRGTNEKLFF
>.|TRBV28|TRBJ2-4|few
TGTGCCAGCAGTAGTCCTATAGCCAAAAACATTCAGTACTTC
CASSSPIAKNIQYF
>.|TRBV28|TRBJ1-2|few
TGTGCCAGCAGTTGGGCGGAACGGGGAGGCTACACCTTC
CASSWAERGGYTF
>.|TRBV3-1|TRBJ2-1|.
TGTGCCAGCAGCCAAGATCCGGTCGGCTACAATGAGCAGTTCTTC
CASSQDPVGYNEQFF
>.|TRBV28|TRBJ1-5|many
TGTGCCAGCAGTTTACTTCCTCGGGCAGGGGTTAGCAATCAGCCCCAGCATTTT
CASSLLPRAGVSNQPQHF
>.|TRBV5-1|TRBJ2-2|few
TGCGCCGTTTCGGACAGATGGAACACCGGGGAGCTGTTTTTT
CAVSDRWNTGELFF
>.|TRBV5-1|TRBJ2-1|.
TGCGCCAGCAGCTTGGGGGGATGGTCAATCGGCAATGAGCAGTTCTTC
CASSLGGWSIGNEQFF